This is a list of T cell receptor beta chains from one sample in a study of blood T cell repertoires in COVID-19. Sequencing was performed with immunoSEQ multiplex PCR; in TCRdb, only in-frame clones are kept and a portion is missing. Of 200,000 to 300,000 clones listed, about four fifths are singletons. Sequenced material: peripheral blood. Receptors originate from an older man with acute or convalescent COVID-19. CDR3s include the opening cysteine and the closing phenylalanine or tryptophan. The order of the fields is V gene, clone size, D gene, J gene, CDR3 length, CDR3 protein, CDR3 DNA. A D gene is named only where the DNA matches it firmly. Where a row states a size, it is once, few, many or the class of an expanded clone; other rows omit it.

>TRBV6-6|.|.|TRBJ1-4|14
CASTNRFREGKLFF
TGTGCCAGCACCAACCGGTTCCGGGAGGGAAAACTGTTTTTT
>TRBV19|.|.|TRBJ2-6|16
CASSIGGASGANVLTF
TGTGCCAGTAGTATTGGCGGGGCCTCTGGGGCCAACGTCCTGACTTTC
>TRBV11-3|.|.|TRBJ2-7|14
CASSAGPSSYEQYF
TGTGCCAGCAGCGCGGGGCCGAGCTCCTACGAGCAGTACTTC
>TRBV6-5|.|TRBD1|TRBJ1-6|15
CASSIAGQGNSPLHF
TGTGCCAGTTCTATCGCAGGACAGGGGAATTCACCCCTCCACTTT
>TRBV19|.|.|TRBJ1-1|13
CASSNQWNTEAFF
TGTGCCAGTAGTAATCAGTGGAACACTGAAGCTTTCTTT
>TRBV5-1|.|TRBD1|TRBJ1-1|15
CASSRTGRGNTEAFF
TGCGCCAGCAGCAGGACAGGGAGGGGGAACACTGAAGCTTTCTTT
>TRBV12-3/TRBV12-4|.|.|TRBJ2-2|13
CASRFERTGELFF
TGTGCCAGCAGGTTTGAGCGGACCGGGGAGCTGTTTTTT
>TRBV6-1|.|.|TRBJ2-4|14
CASSELGVKNIQYF
TGTGCCAGCAGTGAATTAGGGGTCAAAAACATTCAGTACTTC
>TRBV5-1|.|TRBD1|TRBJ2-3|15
CASSSNGQGTDTQYF
TGCGCCAGCAGCTCTAATGGACAGGGCACAGATACGCAGTATTTT
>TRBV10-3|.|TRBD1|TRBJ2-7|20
CAISESKARSGQGARDEQYF
TGTGCCATCAGTGAGTCGAAGGCAAGATCGGGCCAGGGGGCACGGGACGAGCAGTACTTC
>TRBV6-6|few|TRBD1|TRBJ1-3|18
CASSPYQINRGSGNTIYF
TGTGCCAGCAGTCCCTACCAGATTAACAGGGGGTCTGGAAACACCATATATTTT
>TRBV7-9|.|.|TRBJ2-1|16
CASRGRTGGDYNEQFF
TGTGCCAGCAGGGGAAGAACAGGGGGGGACTACAATGAGCAGTTCTTC
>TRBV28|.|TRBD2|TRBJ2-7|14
CASSLVRGFYEQYF
TGTGCCAGCAGTTTGGTGCGGGGGTTCTACGAGCAGTACTTC
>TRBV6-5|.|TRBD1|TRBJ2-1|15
CASSYGRGPYNEQFF
TGTGCCAGCAGTTATGGCAGGGGGCCCTACAATGAGCAGTTCTTC
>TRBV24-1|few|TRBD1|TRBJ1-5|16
CATSPNSHRGGQPQHF
TGTGCCACCAGTCCCAATAGTCACAGGGGTGGTCAGCCCCAGCATTTT
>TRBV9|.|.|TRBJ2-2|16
CASSVASRGAAGELFF
TGTGCCAGCAGCGTAGCTTCCAGGGGGGCTGCCGGGGAGCTGTTTTTT
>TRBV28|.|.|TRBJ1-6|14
CASSLLRSNSPLHF
TGTGCCAGCAGTTTACTCCGGAGTAATTCACCCCTCCACTTT
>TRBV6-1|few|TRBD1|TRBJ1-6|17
CASSEAGFGQGNSPLHF
TGTGCCAGCAGTGAAGCGGGGTTTGGACAGGGAAATTCACCCCTCCACTTT
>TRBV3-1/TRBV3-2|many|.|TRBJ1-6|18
CASSQDGILSSYNSPLHF
TGTGCCAGCAGCCAAGACGGGATTTTAAGCTCCTATAATTCACCCCTCCACTTT
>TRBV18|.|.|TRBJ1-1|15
CASSPPNTGNTEAFF
TGTGCCAGCTCACCACCTAATACAGGCAACACTGAAGCTTTCTTT
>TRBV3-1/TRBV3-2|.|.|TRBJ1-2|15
CASSQDPGSYYGYTF
TGTGCCAGCAGCCAAGATCCGGGGTCCTACTATGGCTACACCTTC
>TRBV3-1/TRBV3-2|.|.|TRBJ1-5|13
CASSQGPHQPQHF
TGTGCCAGCAGCCAAGGGCCTCATCAGCCCCAGCATTTT
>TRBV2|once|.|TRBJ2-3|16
CASSEKRRVWADTQYF
TGTGCCAGCAGTGAAAAGCGCAGGGTCTGGGCAGATACGCAGTATTTT
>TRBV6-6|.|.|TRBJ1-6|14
CASSYLRENSPLHF
TGTGCCAGCAGTTACTTGCGGGAAAATTCACCCCTCCACTTT
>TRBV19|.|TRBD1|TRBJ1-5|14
CASRPDRGNQPQHF
TGTGCCAGTAGGCCCGACAGGGGAAATCAGCCCCAGCATTTT
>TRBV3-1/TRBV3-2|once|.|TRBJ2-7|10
CASSTSGQYF
TGTGCCAGCAGCACCTCAGGGCAGTACTTC
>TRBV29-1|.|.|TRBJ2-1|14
CSGWDTPTYNEQFF
TGCAGCGGTTGGGACACTCCAACCTACAATGAGCAGTTCTTC
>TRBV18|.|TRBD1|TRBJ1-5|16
CASSPTIRQGEEAQHF
TGTGCCAGCTCCCCGACTATACGACAGGGGGAAGAGGCCCAGCATTTT
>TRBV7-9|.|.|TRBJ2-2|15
CASSSVGGNTGELFF
TGTGCCAGCAGCTCCGTAGGGGGGAACACCGGGGAGCTGTTTTTT
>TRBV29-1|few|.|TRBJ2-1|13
CSVTTPGTNEQFF
TGCAGCGTCACCACCCCCGGGACTAATGAGCAGTTCTTC
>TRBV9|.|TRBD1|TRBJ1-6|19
CASSSRPGTGDFYNSPLHF
TGTGCCAGCAGCTCCCGTCCCGGGACAGGGGATTTCTATAATTCACCCCTCCACTTT
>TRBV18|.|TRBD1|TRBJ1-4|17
CASSPKVTGTGTEKLFF
TGTGCCAGCTCACCAAAAGTAACCGGGACAGGGACCGAAAAACTGTTTTTT
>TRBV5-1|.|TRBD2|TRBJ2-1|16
CASRPTSGSSYNEQFF
TGCGCCAGCAGACCCACTAGCGGGAGCTCCTACAATGAGCAGTTCTTC
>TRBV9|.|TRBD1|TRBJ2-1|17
CASSSYTTGGHPDEQFF
TGTGCCAGCAGCTCTTACACGACAGGGGGCCATCCCGATGAGCAGTTCTTC
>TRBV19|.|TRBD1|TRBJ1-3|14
CATRPGQFGNTIYF
TGTGCCACTCGTCCGGGACAGTTTGGAAACACCATATATTTT
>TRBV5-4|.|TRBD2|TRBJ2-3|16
CASSFSGGAGADTQYF
TGTGCCAGCAGCTTTAGCGGGGGGGCAGGAGCAGATACGCAGTATTTT
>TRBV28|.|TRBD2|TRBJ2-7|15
CASSPRGGATYEQYF
TGTGCCAGCAGCCCCCGGGGGGGGGCAACCTACGAGCAGTACTTC
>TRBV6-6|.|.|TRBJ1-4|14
CASWGDGRYEKLFF
TGTGCCAGCTGGGGGGACGGTCGGTATGAAAAACTGTTTTTT
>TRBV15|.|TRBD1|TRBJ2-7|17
CATSRSPGQGSTYEQYF
TGTGCCACCAGCAGGAGTCCGGGACAGGGGTCCACCTACGAGCAGTACTTC
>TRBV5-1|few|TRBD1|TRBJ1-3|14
CASSRTGLPNTIYF
TGCGCCAGCAGCCGGACAGGGCTCCCAAACACCATATATTTT
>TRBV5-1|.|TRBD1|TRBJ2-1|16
CASSLHGQGTYNEQFF
TGCGCCAGCAGCTTACACGGACAGGGCACCTACAATGAGCAGTTCTTC
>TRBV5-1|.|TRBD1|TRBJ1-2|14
CASSIQGGNYGYTF
TGCGCCAGCAGTATCCAGGGGGGTAACTATGGCTACACCTTC
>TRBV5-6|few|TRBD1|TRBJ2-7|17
CASSLGGAGGASYEQYF
TGTGCCAGCAGCTTGGGAGGGGCAGGGGGCGCGTCCTACGAGCAGTACTTC
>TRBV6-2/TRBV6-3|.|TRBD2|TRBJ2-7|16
CASSLYTSGRGNEQYF
TGTGCCAGCAGCCTCTATACTAGCGGGAGGGGCAACGAGCAGTACTTC
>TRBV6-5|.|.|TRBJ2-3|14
CASSPGTYTDTQYF
TGTGCCAGCAGTCCCGGGACATACACAGATACGCAGTATTTT
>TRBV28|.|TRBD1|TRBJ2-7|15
CASSFTGVSSYEQYF
TGTGCCAGCAGTTTCACAGGGGTTTCCTCCTACGAGCAGTACTTC
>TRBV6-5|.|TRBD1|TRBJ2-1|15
CASSSDLTGSNEQFF
TGTGCCAGCAGTTCCGACTTGACAGGGTCCAATGAGCAGTTCTTC
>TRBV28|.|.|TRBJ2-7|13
CASSLWRYYEQYF
TGTGCCAGCAGTTTATGGCGTTACTACGAGCAGTACTTC
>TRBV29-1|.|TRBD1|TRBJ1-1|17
CSVGGPLGGPMNTEAFF
TGCAGCGTTGGGGGGCCTTTAGGGGGCCCTATGAACACTGAAGCTTTCTTT
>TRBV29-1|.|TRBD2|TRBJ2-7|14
CSAGGRKPSYEQYF
TGCAGCGCGGGGGGGCGGAAGCCTTCCTACGAGCAGTACTTC
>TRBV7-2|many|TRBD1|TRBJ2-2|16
CASSKQGFSNTGELFF
TGTGCCAGCAGTAAACAGGGGTTTTCCAACACCGGGGAGCTGTTTTTT
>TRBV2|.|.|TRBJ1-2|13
CASTGDPGYGYTF
TGTGCCAGCACGGGGGATCCGGGCTATGGCTACACCTTC
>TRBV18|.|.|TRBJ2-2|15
CASSPLAANTGELFF
TGTGCCAGCTCACCACTCGCGGCGAACACCGGGGAGCTGTTTTTT
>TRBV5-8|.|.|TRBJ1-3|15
CASRYGRASGNTIYF
TGTGCCAGCCGCTATGGGCGGGCCTCTGGAAACACCATATATTTT
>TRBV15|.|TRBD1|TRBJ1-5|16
CATSPGGTGLYQPQHF
TGTGCCACCAGCCCTGGAGGGACAGGCCTTTATCAGCCCCAGCATTTT
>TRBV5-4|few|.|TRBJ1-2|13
CASSDRISTGYTF
TGTGCCAGCAGCGACAGGATTTCAACTGGCTACACCTTC
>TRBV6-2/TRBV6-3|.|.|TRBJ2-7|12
CASSYRGGEQYF
TGTGCCAGCAGTTATAGGGGCGGCGAGCAGTACTTC
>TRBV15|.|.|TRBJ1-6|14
CATSRDQGNSPLHF
TGTGCCACCAGCAGAGATCAGGGTAATTCACCCCTCCACTTT
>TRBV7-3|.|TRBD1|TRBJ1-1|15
CASSPQGGLLTEAFF
TGTGCCAGCAGCCCCCAGGGGGGCTTACTCACTGAAGCTTTCTTT